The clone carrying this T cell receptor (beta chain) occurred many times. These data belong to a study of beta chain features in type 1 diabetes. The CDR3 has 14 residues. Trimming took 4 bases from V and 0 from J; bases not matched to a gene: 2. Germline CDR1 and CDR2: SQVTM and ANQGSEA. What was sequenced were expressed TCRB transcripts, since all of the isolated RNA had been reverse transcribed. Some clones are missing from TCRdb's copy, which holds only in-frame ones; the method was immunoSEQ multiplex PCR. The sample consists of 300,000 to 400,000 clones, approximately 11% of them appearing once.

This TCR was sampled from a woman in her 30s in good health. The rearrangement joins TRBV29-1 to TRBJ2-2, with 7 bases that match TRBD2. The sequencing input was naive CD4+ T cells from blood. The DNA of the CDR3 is TGCAGCGTTGCTAGCGGTCCGAACACCGGGGAGCTGTTTTTT. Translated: CSVASGPNTGELFF.